The sequence of this TCR beta chain was determined in a study of shared clonotypes between healthy human individuals. Per the germline V gene, CDR1 is MDHEN and CDR2 is SYDVKM. V was pared by 8 bases and J by 6 bases, with 13 bases of the junction left unmatched. The CDR3 consists of 16 residues. Notes on this clone: The antigen remains unidentified.

Study results and limitations: Memory subsets generally showed smaller estimated richness than naive subsets did.

Replicate sorted-subset PCRs were loaded with around 220 ng DNA, 31,000 or so T cell genomes. Produced via immunoSEQ multiplex PCR; TCRdb's table is partial and in-frame only. The table shows 500,000 or so clones, with more than 95% occurring only once. All of the donors resided in Nashville, Tennessee, and each was a Caucasian adult. Sequencing input: naive CD4+ T cells sorted from blood. Subset indicated: CD45RA+ positively selected. The chain employs TRBV28 and TRBJ1-4; 9 bases line up with TRBD1. This receptor was identified in a woman younger than 45 in good health. The CDR3 is CASRRDRELRYEKLFF. CDR3 in DNA: TGTGCCAGCCGCCGGGACAGGGAGTTACGGTATGAAAAACTGTTTTTT.